This T cell receptor (beta chain) was documented in a study of T cells in pancreatic ductal adenocarcinoma. Details on this clone: Its antigen is still unknown.

Findings and limits, study-wide: Unique clonotypes were roughly 7.2-fold more numerous in blood than in tumor. Tumor and blood clonality did not differ significantly, about 0.1 versus 0.07.

Sequencing was performed with immunoSEQ multiplex PCR; in TCRdb, only in-frame clones are kept and a portion is missing. The data hold about 98,000 clones, with over 90% observed a single time. No neoadjuvant therapy was given to the selected pancreatic ductal adenocarcinoma patients before their surgery. Sequencing used PBMCs. This TCR was recovered from a human donor with pancreatic ductal adenocarcinoma.

As DNA, the CDR3 is TGTGCCAGCAGTGACGTCGGTCAGCCCCAGCATTTT. This sequence encodes CASSDVGQPQHF. V and J are TRBV6-1 and TRBJ1-5, with no clear D. The germline gives CDR1 MNHNS, CDR2 SASEGT. Trimming removed 3 bases from V and 6 bases from J, with 6 bases in between. This CDR3 contains 12 residues.